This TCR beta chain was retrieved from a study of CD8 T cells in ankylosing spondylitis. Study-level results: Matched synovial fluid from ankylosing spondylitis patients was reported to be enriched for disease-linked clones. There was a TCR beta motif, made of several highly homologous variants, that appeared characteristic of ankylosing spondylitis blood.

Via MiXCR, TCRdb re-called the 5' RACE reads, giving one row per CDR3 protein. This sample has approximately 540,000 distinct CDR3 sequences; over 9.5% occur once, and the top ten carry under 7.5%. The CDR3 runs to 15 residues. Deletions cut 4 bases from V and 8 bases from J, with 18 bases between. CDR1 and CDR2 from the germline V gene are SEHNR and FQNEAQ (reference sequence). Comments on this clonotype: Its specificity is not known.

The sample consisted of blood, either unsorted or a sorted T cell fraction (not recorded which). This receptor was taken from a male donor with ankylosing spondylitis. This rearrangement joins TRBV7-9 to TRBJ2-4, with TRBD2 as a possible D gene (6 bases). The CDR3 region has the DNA TGTGCCAGCAGCTCCTATGACCCGACGGGGGACATTCAGTACTTC. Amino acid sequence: CASSSYDPTGDIQYF.